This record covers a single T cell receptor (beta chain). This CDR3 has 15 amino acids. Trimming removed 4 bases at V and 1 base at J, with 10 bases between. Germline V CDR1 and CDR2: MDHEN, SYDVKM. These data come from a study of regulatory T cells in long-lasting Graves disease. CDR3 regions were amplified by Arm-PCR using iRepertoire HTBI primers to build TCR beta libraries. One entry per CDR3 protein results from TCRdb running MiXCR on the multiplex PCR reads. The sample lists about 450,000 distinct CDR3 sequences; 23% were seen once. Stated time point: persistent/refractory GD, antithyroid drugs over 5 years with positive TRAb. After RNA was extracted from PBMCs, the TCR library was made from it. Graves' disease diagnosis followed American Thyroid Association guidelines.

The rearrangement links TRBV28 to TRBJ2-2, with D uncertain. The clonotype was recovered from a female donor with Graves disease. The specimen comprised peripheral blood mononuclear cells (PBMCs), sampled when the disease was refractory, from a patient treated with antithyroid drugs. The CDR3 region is CASSSVSGNTGELFF. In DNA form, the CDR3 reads TGTGCCAGCAGTTCGGTCTCAGGGAACACCGGGGAGCTGTTTTTT.